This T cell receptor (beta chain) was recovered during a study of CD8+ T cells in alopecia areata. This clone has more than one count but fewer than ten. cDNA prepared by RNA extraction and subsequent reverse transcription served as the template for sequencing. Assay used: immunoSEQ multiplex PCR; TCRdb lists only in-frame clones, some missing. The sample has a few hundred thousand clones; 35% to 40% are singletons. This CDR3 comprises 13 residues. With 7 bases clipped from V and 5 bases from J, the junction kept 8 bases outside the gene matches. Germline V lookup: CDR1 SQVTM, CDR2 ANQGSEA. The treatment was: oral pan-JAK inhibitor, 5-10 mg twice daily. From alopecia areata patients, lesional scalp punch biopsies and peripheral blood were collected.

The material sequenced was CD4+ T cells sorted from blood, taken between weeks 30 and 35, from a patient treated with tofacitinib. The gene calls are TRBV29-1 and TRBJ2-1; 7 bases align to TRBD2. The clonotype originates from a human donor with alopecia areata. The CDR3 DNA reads TGCAGCGAAGTGGGACTAACAAACAATGAGCAGTTCTTC. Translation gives CSEVGLTNNEQFF.